This TCR beta chain originates from a study of cytomegalovirus exposure and HLA in healthy donors (dated by TCRdb to 2017 to 2019). Describing the broader study: An earlier analysis of several hundred of the donors reported more than 250 Gb of sequence data and 117 million unique TCR beta sequences from 150 million to 200 million T cells. Donor age, sex, ethnicity and CMV serostatus were collected together with the repertoire data. Typing coverage varied by locus: roughly 620-630 donors for A, B, C, DRB1 and DQB1; more than 500 for DQA1; some 610 for DPA1; approximately 470 for DPB1. Of the approximately 370 genotyped donors, more than 75% were placed in the genetic ancestry cluster associated with self-reported Caucasian donors. High-throughput TCR immunosequencing, statistical association of individual TCRs with disease status, and machine learning were combined to predict cytomegalovirus infection status. About five DR-DQ haplotypes were handled as single units for association and clustering, since linkage in the cohort was strong. Both class I and class II loci were covered by HLA typing, at four-digit resolution. The study was designed to test whether signatures of past pathogen exposure could be identified by cataloging public T cell receptors. In an earlier analysis of a few hundred of the donors, high-throughput TCR beta sequencing was used to judge whether each TCR beta V gene segment behaved as functional or pseudogenic. To study patterns of TCR occurrence, a later analysis re-analyzed previously published TCR beta repertoires from 666 donors and added high-resolution HLA genotyping. Approximately 330 gigabases of sequencing data and roughly 81 million unique TCR sequences made up an early release that covered approximately 700 HLA-typed donors. All discovery cohort repertoires had been generated using a single sequencing platform. A later genetic analysis took genome-wide SNP genotypes for about 55% of the roughly 700 donors and used that subset as a discovery cohort. A separate validation cohort of approximately 120 different subjects was used in addition to the 666-subject first cohort. Rather than using new phenotypic data, the later analysis identified candidate immune exposures from TCR beta sequences and from how often those sequences occurred across donors. The T cell repertoires of under 750 subjects were profiled by immunosequencing and related to cytomegalovirus serostatus. Across some 400 genotyped donors of the cohort, an average of about 240,000 unique TCR beta nucleotide sequences per donor were sequenced, and roughly a sixth of those sequences were non-productive.

Receptors were amplified or captured by the immunoSEQ multiplex PCR assay. The multiplex PCR relied on a mix of 60 forward primers for TCR Vbeta segments and 13 reverse primers for TCR Jbeta segments. Amplification of the CDR3 region of rearranged TCR beta genes was performed with a multiplex PCR assay on genomic DNA. On the Illumina HiSeq System, the amplified TCR beta libraries were sequenced as 87-base-pair reads. On the authors' methods: Across the 666 repertoires, a later analysis counted some 81 million unique TCR beta chains, approximately 10 million of which were shared by at least two donors. A nearest-neighbor algorithm error-corrected the raw reads and collapsed the reads into unique sequences, merging closely related sequences to remove PCR and sequencing errors. To assign V, D and J gene segments, CDR3 sequences were aligned to IMGT reference sequences. For a sequence to be retained, at least a six-nucleotide match to both a V gene segment and a J gene segment was required. A rearrangement was called productive if the CDR3 had no stop codons and remained in frame with V and J, and every other rearrangement was called non-productive. Following IMGT convention, CDR3 was defined as the stretch from the second conserved V-encoded cysteine to the conserved J-encoded phenylalanine. In an earlier analysis of approximately 590 of the donors, sequences lacking an unambiguous match to a single V gene segment were excluded. An earlier analysis of fewer than 650 of the donors classified V segments as functional when productive rearrangements were above 56.7% and as segregating when the standard deviation between donors was above 5%. To diagnose cytomegalovirus status from the catalog of TCR beta chain sequences, a statistical classification framework was built. In a later analysis, TCR nucleotide sequences were compared against IMGT/GENE-DB human TR gene sequences so that V and J genes could be assigned. A later analysis assigned CDR3 sequences and most-parsimonious VDJ recombination scenarios with the TCRdist pipeline. In a later analysis, each TCR beta chain was defined by its CDR3 amino acid sequence together with its V-gene family, and reads lacking a unique V-gene family were excluded. To address suspected cross-contamination and a sequencing artifact, a later analysis removed under 600 highly shared, low-generation-probability nucleotide sequences. In a later analysis, a clonal expansion index was calculated for each public chain from normalized within-repertoire ranks of inferred template counts. In a later analysis, generation probabilities were computed with a VDJ recombination model fitted to out-of-frame rearrangements, and the resulting probabilities were checked against IGoR. In a later analysis, TCR-TCR, TCR-HLA and TCR-CMV co-occurrence was scored with hypergeometric tests, and a repertoire-size bias correction was applied to TCR pairs. A later analysis estimated false discovery rates by permuting HLA or CMV assignments 20 times. In a later analysis, co-occurring TCRs were grouped using DBSCAN, with TCRdist sequence similarity added in when clustering inside HLA-allele-positive subsets. For co-occurrence clustering, repertoires with fewer than 30,000 or more than 120,000 public chains were excluded, along with five or six repertoires with anomalous nucleotide sharing. Held by TCRdb, this immuneACCESS table contains in-frame sequences only and omits some clones. Under half of the omission traces to an unresolved V gene where checked; the cause of the rest is unknown. V, J and clone size are taken as reported in that table, and D and trimming were inferred from the DNA itself. Counted in this sample were about 120,000 clones; approximately 81% of them appeared once. Clones ranked in the top ten supply approximately 4.5% of the sample.

The CDR3 covers 20 residues, taking in both the cysteine and the phenylalanine. CDR3 DNA only is kept here, 60 bases in frame from base 1. Worth noting for this clone: This clone's antigen is unknown. No qualities accompany the bases; no much larger clone lies one base away.

Overall study outcomes, separate from this receptor: According to the authors, the approach could potentially be generalized to other disease states and immunological phenotypes. Some 15 rarely observed V segments, including chromosome 9 orphons, were excluded from the earlier analysis of about 600 of the donors because counts were too low. Because HLA typing was missing for some donors at each locus, association tests included only the typed subset. A further reported finding was that TCR beta sequences accurately predicted the HLA-A and HLA-B alleles for most subjects in the first cohort. A total of 150 to 200 TCR beta chains were listed by the study as associated with cytomegalovirus. Because the 87-base-pair reads could not distinguish some IMGT-functional V segments, including TRBV6-2 and TRBV6-3, those segments were excluded. Linkage disequilibrium might explain the correlated functional status among segregating V segments, but an unknown experimental factor could not be excluded. In both the original and validation cohorts, the classifier was reported to diagnose cytomegalovirus status with high specificity and sensitivity. Assigning TCR associations to individual alleles was difficult when HLA alleles, especially DR and DQ, strongly co-occurred. At a false discovery rate of 0.05, a later analysis linked 15,000 to 20,000 TCR beta sequences to specific HLA alleles. An association between a missense DCLRE1C variant and V-gene and J-gene trimming of TCR beta chains was found in a later genetic analysis and replicated in an independent cohort. The only immune exposure information available for the cohort was CMV serostatus. A few of the identified cytomegalovirus-associated TCR beta chains were confirmed in vitro to be specific for cytomegalovirus antigens. Most TCR sequences were seen in very few donors, while some public TCRs were found in many individuals. A cluster of highly shared sequence variants was judged likely to be a technical artifact of the sequencing pipeline. Compared with the approximately 670-donor mean, donors in an Asian-associated ancestry cluster had fewer N-insertions in productive TCRs, according to a later genetic analysis. According to a later analysis, most CMV-associated TCR beta chains appeared to be HLA-restricted, and the HLA associations seemed to be driven largely by CMV exposure. According to a later analysis, TCR association rates differed among HLA loci, with DRB1 alleles showing the most associated TCRs and HLA-C alleles showing the fewest. Sequencing depth was assumed to be roughly uniform across donors in the presence/absence analyses, though that assumption may not hold. Compared with equally common non-associated chains, HLA-associated TCR beta chains in a later analysis were more clonally expanded and had lower generation probabilities. In this cohort, only TCR beta chains were sequenced, and detectable features were limited by the absence of alpha or paired-chain data. An earlier analysis of approximately 540 of the donors showed that most TCR beta V segments appeared in productive rearrangements either about 87% or about 30% of the time, which broadly matched IMGT annotations. A later analysis reported that several top co-occurrence clusters appeared linked to parvovirus B19, influenza, CMV and Epstein-Barr virus.

The cohort was made up of approximately 670 healthy bone marrow donors. Cohort members were all nominally healthy when sampled, although unrecorded immune exposures were likely present. The donor was CMV seropositive and belonged to the group of 250 to 300 seropositive cohort members. Each donor provided a peripheral blood sample, and peripheral blood mononuclear cells were used for TCR beta sequencing. Genomic DNA was extracted from the blood cell samples with the Qiagen DNeasy Blood Extraction Kit. Rearrangement joined TRBV1 to TRBJ2-3; the table's D gene call, TRBD2, was not cross checked with the DNA. TRBV1 is a pseudogene locus. The sequenced material came from PBMCs. This sequence originates from a man aged 30 to 39 in good health and CMV-seropositive. The DNA reads as follows: TGCACCAGCAGCCACCCCCCTGGTGGGGCGGGGGGCTCCAGCACAGATACGCAGTATTTT. This encodes CTSSHPPGGAGGSSTDTQYF.